These 24 T cell receptor beta chains were all obtained from the same sample, sequenced in a study of T-cell reconstitution after alpha-beta-depleted transplantation in children. TCRbeta library construction was performed incorporating unique molecular identifiers. Via MiXCR, TCRdb re-called the PCR reads, giving one row per CDR3 protein. The table has some 300,000 distinct CDR3 sequences, 10% seen once. The sample consisted of PBMCs from the stem cell graft donor, taken from the stem cell graft. These receptors were taken from a human donor who donated a stem cell graft to a child with acute lymphoblastic leukemia.

In the case of this clonotype: Relative to the germline gene, one junction end is altered; a read error may explain this. V is TRBV10-3 and J is TRBJ2-1; D is possibly TRBD1 or TRBD2 (7 bases each). The CDR3 is 15 residues long. CDR1 and CDR2 from the germline V gene are ENHRY and SYGVKD. CDR3: CAISGWQGDYSEQFF. Here the CDR3 DNA reads TGTGCCATCAGTGGGTGGCAGGGGGACTACAGTGAGCAGTTCTTC.

This clonotype appeared a few times. This chain joins TRBV12-3 or TRBV12-4 and TRBJ2-7; weak D call: TRBD2 (6 bases). CDR3 length equals 14 residues. Trimming took 6 bases from V and 4 from J, leaving 16 bases between them. CDR3 loop: CASSPGGGEYEQYF. Here the CDR3 DNA reads TGTGCCAGCAGCCCAGGTGGAGGGGAATACGAGCAGTACTTC.

The chain joins TRBV20-1 to TRBJ2-7, with D perhaps matching TRBD2 (5 bases). The CDR3 spans 13 residues. Germline-derived CDR1 and CDR2 are DFQATT and SNEGSKA (reference sequence). The V end was cut by 3 bases, the J end by 2 bases, with 11 bases between. The CDR3: CSARGSQAYEQYF. The CDR3 nucleotides read TGCAGTGCTAGGGGGAGCCAGGCCTACGAGCAGTACTTC.

Many counts were recorded for this clonotype. J is TRBJ2-7 and V is TRBV5-6; 8 bases map to TRBD2. Germline CDR1 SGHDT, CDR2 YYEEEE. The V segment lost 3 bases and the J segment 4 bases; nucleotides outside the gene matches: 6. The CDR3 runs 14 residues. CDR3 in DNA: TGTGCCAGCAGCTACGGGACTAGGAGGTACGAGCAGTACTTC. It codes for CASSYGTRRYEQYF.

This clonotype was detected only a few times. The chain recombines TRBV29-1 with TRBJ2-7, with D perhaps given as TRBD1 or TRBD2 (5 bases each). Looked up from germline, CDR1 is SQVTM and CDR2 is ANQGSEA. CDR3 length: 14 residues. V gave up 1 base and J gave up 5 bases, with 15 bases separating them. The CDR3 DNA follows: TGCAGCGTTGAAGGGTGGGGGAAAGCGGACGAGCAGTACTTC. This sequence encodes CSVEGWGKADEQYF.

V and J are TRBV15 and TRBJ2-5; 7 bases align to TRBD2. Germline V gene sequence: CDR1 LNHNV, CDR2 YYDKDF (reference sequence). With 0 bases clipped from V and 5 bases from J, the junction kept 9 bases outside the gene matches. The CDR3 is 16 residues long. The CDR3 DNA reads TGTGCCACCAGCAGAGATCCGGGAGGATGGGATGAGACCCAGTACTTC. It is translated as CATSRDPGGWDETQYF.

V is TRBV5-1 and J is TRBJ2-7; D is perhaps TRBD1 (5 bases). The CDR3 loop spans 18 amino acids. Germline CDR1 SGHRS, CDR2 YFSETQ. The V end was cut by 0 bases, the J end by 0 bases, with 19 bases between. CDR3 DNA sequence: TGCGCCAGCAGCTTGGCCTACCAGGGTAGGGCCAGCTCCTACGAGCAGTACTTC. Translating gives CASSLAYQGRASSYEQYF.

This sequence joins TRBV10-3 and TRBJ2-2; D not resolved. Germline V gene data show CDR1 as ENHRY and CDR2 as SYGVKD. V lost 9 bases and J 4 bases, leaving 9 bases between the germline ends. The CDR3 sequence is 12 residues long. CDR3 nucleotide sequence: TGTGCCATGATTGACGCCACCGGGGAGCTGTTTTTT. Translation: CAMIDATGELFF.

This clonotype was observed a handful of times. This rearrangement joins TRBV5-1 to TRBJ2-7, with 8 bases identical to TRBD2. The V and J ends lost 7 bases and 3 bases, in that order; junction bases with no gene match: 24. Germline V gives CDR1 SGHRS, CDR2 YFSETQ. This CDR3 has 19 residues. The CDR3 DNA sequence: TGCGCCAGCTTGGTTGGCCGATATAGGACGGCCGGGACTAGCTACGAGCAGTACTTC. It specifies CASLVGRYRTAGTSYEQYF. Supplemented by reference TRBV5-1 and TRBJ2-7, the full variable domain reads KAGVTQTPRYLIKTRGQQVTLSCSPISGHRSVSWYQQTPGQGLQFLFEYFSETQRNKGNFPGRFSGRQFSNSRSEMNVSTLELGDSALYLCASLVGRYRTAGTSYEQYFGPGTRLTVT.

This clonotype was recorded a few times. The chain carries TRBV7-2 and TRBJ2-5, with TRBD2 matching over 10 bases. The CDR3 spans 14 residues. The ends lost 7 bases at V and 5 bases at J; junction bases unmatched: 7. Germline V gene data show CDR1 as SGHTA and CDR2 as FQGNSA. CDR3: CASTVAGGVETQYF. The DNA for the CDR3 is TGTGCCAGCACCGTAGCGGGAGGTGTGGAGACCCAGTACTTC.

V is TRBV4-2 and J is TRBJ2-2; 16 bases align to TRBD2. The J segment lost 1 base and the V segment lost 4 bases, leaving 6 bases of the junction unmatched. This CDR3 has 19 amino acids. From germline, CDR1 is LGHNA and CDR2 YNFKEQ. In nucleotides, the CDR3 is TGTGCCAGCAGCCCCGCCGGGACTAGCGGGAGGGAGAACACCGGGGAGCTGTTTTTT. Translation gives CASSPAGTSGRENTGELFF.

The chain is built from TRBV11-2 and TRBJ1-5; 7 bases are a match to TRBD1. Trimming removed 2 bases from V and 2 bases from J; junction bases left unmatched: 18. The CDR3 is 20 residues long. From germline, CDR1 is SGHAT and CDR2 FQNNGV. The CDR3 sequence is CASSLFPKFGDRVGNQPQHF. In nucleotides, the CDR3 is TGTGCCAGCAGCTTATTCCCTAAATTTGGAGACAGGGTTGGCAATCAGCCCCAGCATTTT.

This chain connects TRBV10-3 to TRBJ1-2; TRBD1 is a possible D gene (5 bases). The CDR3 contains 11 residues. V lost 3 bases and J 14 bases, leaving 13 bases between the germline ends. CDR1 and CDR2 (germline): ENHRY, SYGVKD. The DNA of the CDR3 is TGTGCCATCAGTGATTCGGGGCCTCTTACCTTC. Protein sequence: CAISDSGPLTF.

This clonotype was seen more than once but under ten times. This chain uses TRBV10-3 with TRBJ2-2; D is unclear. The V gene lost 2 bases and the J gene lost 5 bases, with 9 bases spanning the gap. The CDR3 length is 14 residues. Germline V gene data show CDR1 as ENHRY and CDR2 as SYGVKD. The CDR3 region has the DNA TGTGCCATCAGTGAGGTCCCCCCGACCGGGGAGCTGTTTTTT. Protein sequence: CAISEVPPTGELFF.

This clonotype was picked up a small number of times. The rearrangement uses TRBV4-1 and TRBJ1-4, with a weak D call TRBD1 (6 bases). V dropped 0 bases and J dropped 4 bases, with 9 bases sitting between them. From germline, CDR1 is MGHRA and CDR2 YSYEKL. CDR3 length: 15 residues. CDR3 in amino acids: CASSQDGQFNEKLFF. DNA of the CDR3: TGCGCCAGCAGCCAAGATGGACAGTTTAATGAAAAACTGTTTTTT.

This chain joins TRBV20-1 and TRBJ2-5; 9 positions agree with TRBD2. This CDR3 contains 14 residues. CDR1 DFQATT and CDR2 SNEGSKA come from the germline V gene (reference sequence). V was clipped by 5 bases and J by 5 bases; unmatched bases: 9. In DNA, the CDR3 is TGCAGTGCTCTTAGCGGGAGCGTCCGGGAGACCCAGTACTTC. Amino acid sequence: CSALSGSVRETQYF.

This chain uses TRBV6-2 or TRBV6-3 with TRBJ1-5; 8 nucleotides match TRBD1. V lost 8 bases to trimming and J lost 5 bases; unmatched junction nucleotides: 8. CDR1 and CDR2 from the germline V gene are MNHEY and SVGEGT. CDR3 length equals 14 residues. The CDR3 here is CASEETGVYQPQHF. CDR3 in DNA: TGTGCCAGCGAGGAGACAGGGGTTTATCAGCCCCAGCATTTT.

This clonotype was recorded a few times. This chain connects TRBV12-3 or TRBV12-4 to TRBJ2-5, with a tentative D call TRBD2 (6 bases). The CDR3 is 14 amino acids. Trimming took 9 bases from V and 3 from J, leaving 17 bases between them. The CDR3 protein is CASSDIGEEETQYF. The CDR3 DNA follows: TGTGCCAGTTCCGACATAGGGGAGGAAGAGACCCAGTACTTC.

This clonotype was counted ten times or more. V gene TRBV27 combines with J gene TRBJ2-7; D ambiguous. The CDR3 loop spans 10 amino acids. The germline CDR1 and CDR2 sequences are MNHEY and SMNVEV (reference sequence). Trimming shortened V by 8 bases and J by 2 bases, and 4 bases separated the two germline ends. CDR3 DNA sequence: TGTGCCAGCGGAACCTACGAGCAGTACTTC. This encodes CASGTYEQYF.

This clonotype came up many times. V usage is TRBV5-1 and J usage is TRBJ2-5; unclear D gene. This CDR3 comprises 13 residues. V dropped 5 bases and J dropped 4 bases, with 12 bases sitting between them. The germline V gene has CDR1 SGHRS and CDR2 YFSETQ. The CDR3 reads CASSKNQRETQYF. CDR3 in DNA: TGCGCCAGCAGTAAAAACCAAAGAGAGACCCAGTACTTC. Supplemented by reference TRBV5-1 and TRBJ2-5, the full variable domain reads KAGVTQTPRYLIKTRGQQVTLSCSPISGHRSVSWYQQTPGQGLQFLFEYFSETQRNKGNFPGRFSGRQFSNSRSEMNVSTLELGDSALYLCASSKNQRETQYFGPGTRLLVL.

This clonotype was found many times. The chain carries TRBV7-2 and TRBJ2-7, with 8 bases aligning to TRBD1. This CDR3 contains 15 residues. Per the germline V gene, CDR1 is SGHTA and CDR2 is FQGNSA. With V trimmed by 4 bases and J by 4 bases, 9 bases remained unmatched. DNA for the CDR3: TGTGCCAGCAGCTCGGGGACAGGCGCCTGGTACGAGCAGTACTTC. This encodes CASSSGTGAWYEQYF.

This clonotype was seen ten or more times. The chain carries TRBV25-1 and TRBJ2-7; 11 bases are shared with TRBD2. Germline CDR1 MGHDK, CDR2 SYGVNS. The CDR3 loop spans 15 amino acids. With 2 bases clipped from V and 2 bases from J, the junction kept 2 bases outside the gene matches. The DNA for the CDR3 is TGTGCCAGCAGTGAACTTAGCGGGAGGGCCTACGAGCAGTACTTC. As protein: CASSELSGRAYEQYF.

This clonotype was observed a few times. The chain has TRBV5-6 and TRBJ2-7, with D uncertain. Germline V gene data show CDR1 as SGHDT and CDR2 as YYEEEE. The V end was cut by 1 base, the J end by 8 bases, with 16 bases between. The CDR3 contains 14 residues. In nucleotides, the CDR3 is TGTGCCAGCAGCTTGAACCCCGGTGGCCTCCAGCAGTACTTC. It encodes CASSLNPGGLQQYF.

The V call is TRBV28, the J call TRBJ2-2; D is undetermined. Trimming took 3 bases from V and 4 from J, leaving 9 bases between them. Germline V gene sequence: CDR1 MDHEN, CDR2 SYDVKM. This CDR3 is built from 14 residues. The CDR3 bases are TGTGCCAGCAGTTTTGATGTAGGCACCGGGGAGCTGTTTTTT. As protein: CASSFDVGTGELFF.